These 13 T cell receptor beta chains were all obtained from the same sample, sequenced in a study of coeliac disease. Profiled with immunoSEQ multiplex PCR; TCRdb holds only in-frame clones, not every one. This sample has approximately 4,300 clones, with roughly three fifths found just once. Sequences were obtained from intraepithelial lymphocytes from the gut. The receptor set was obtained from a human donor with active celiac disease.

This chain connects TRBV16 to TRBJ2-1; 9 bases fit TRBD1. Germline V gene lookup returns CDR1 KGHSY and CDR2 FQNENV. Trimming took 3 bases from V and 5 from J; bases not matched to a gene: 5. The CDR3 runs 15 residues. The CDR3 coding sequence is TGTGCCAGCAGCCATCCAGGGACAGGGAACAATGAGCAGTTCTTC. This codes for CASSHPGTGNNEQFF.

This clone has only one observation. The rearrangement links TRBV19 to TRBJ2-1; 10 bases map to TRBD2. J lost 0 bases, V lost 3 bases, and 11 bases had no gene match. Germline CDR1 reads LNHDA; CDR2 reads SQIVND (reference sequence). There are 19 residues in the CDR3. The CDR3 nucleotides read TGTGCCAGTAGTATCCTAGCGGGGGCTGTTTTGGACTCCTACAATGAGCAGTTCTTC. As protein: CASSILAGAVLDSYNEQFF.

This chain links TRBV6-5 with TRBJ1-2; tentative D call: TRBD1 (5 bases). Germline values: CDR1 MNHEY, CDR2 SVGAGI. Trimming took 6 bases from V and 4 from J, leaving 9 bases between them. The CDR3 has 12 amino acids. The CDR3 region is CASSRDSYGYTF. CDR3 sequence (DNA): TGTGCCAGCAGCCGTGACAGCTATGGCTACACCTTC.

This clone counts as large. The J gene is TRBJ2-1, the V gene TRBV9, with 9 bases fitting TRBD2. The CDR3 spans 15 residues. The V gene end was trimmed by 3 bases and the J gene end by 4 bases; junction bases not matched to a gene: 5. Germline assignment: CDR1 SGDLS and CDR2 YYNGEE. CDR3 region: CASSARLAEYNEQFF. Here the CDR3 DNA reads TGTGCCAGCAGCGCCCGACTAGCGGAGTACAATGAGCAGTTCTTC.

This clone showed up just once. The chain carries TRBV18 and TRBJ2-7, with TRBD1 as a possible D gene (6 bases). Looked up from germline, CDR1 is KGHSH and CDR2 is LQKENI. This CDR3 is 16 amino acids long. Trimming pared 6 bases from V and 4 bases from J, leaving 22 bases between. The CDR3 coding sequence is TGTGCCAGCTCTTACCAGGTACAGGGTTTAAAGTACGAGCAGTACTTC. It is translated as CASSYQVQGLKYEQYF.

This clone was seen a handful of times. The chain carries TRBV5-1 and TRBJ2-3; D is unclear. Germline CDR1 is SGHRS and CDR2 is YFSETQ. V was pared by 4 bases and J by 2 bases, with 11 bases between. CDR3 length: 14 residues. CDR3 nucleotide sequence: TGCGCCAGCAGCATTGCTGGCTTCACAGATACGCAGTATTTT. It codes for CASSIAGFTDTQYF.

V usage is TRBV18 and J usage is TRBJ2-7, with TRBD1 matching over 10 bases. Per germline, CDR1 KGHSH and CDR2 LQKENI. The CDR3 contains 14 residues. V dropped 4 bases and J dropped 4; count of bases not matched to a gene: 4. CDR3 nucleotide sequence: TGTGCCAGCTCACACCGGGACAGGGGTTACGAGCAGTACTTC. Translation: CASSHRDRGYEQYF.

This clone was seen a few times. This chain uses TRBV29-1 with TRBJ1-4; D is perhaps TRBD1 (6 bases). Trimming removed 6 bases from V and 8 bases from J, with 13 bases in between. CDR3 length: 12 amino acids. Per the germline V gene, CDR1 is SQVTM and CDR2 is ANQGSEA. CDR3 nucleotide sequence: TGCAGCGTCCGGACAGCTCCGGAAAAACTGTTTTTT. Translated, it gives CSVRTAPEKLFF.

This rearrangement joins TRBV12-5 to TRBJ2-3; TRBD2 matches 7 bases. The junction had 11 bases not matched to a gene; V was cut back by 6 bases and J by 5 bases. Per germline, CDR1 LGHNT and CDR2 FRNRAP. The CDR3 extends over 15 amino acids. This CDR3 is CASGPGGSWGDTQYF. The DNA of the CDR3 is TGTGCTAGTGGCCCAGGCGGGAGCTGGGGAGATACGCAGTATTTT.

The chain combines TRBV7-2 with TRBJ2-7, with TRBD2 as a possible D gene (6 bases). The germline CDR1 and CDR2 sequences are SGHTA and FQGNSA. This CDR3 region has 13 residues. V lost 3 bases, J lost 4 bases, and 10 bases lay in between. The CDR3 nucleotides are TGTGCCAGCAGCTTCTTCGGGAGTTACGAGCAGTACTTC. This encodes CASSFFGSYEQYF.

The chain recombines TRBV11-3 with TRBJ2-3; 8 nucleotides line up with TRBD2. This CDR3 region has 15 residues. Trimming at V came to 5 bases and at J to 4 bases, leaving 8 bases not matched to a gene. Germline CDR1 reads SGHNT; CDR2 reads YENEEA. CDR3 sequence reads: CASSPSGTRPDTQYF. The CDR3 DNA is TGTGCCAGCAGCCCCTCGGGGACTAGGCCAGATACGCAGTATTTT.

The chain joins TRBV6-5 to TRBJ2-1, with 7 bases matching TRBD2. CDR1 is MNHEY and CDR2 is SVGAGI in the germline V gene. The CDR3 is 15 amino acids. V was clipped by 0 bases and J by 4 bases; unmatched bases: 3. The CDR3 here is CASSYSTSSYNEQFF. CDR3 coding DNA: TGTGCCAGCAGTTACTCGACTAGCTCTTACAATGAGCAGTTCTTC.

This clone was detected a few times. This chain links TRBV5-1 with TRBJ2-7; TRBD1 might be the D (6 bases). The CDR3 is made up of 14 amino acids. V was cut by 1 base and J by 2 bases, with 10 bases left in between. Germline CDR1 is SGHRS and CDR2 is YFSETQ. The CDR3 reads CASSLRTETYEQYF. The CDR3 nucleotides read TGCGCCAGCAGCTTGAGGACAGAGACCTACGAGCAGTACTTC.